This T cell receptor (beta chain) was observed in a study of OX40 agonist ivuxolimab in advanced cancers. Sequenced by immunoSEQ multiplex PCR; TCRdb stores in-frame clones only, minus some. The sample has about 82,000 clones; around 90% are singletons. The CDR3 runs to 16 residues. Germline CDR1 and CDR2: SGHTS and YDEGEE. Trimming took off 1 base at V and 0 bases at J, with 11 bases between the two ends. The rearrangement joins TRBV5-8 to TRBJ1-3; D is undetermined. Specimen: CD4+ or CD8+ T cells sorted from blood, collected in a trial of the OX40 agonist ivuxolimab. The clonotype was recovered from an adult with an advanced solid tumor such as melanoma, head and neck, liver or kidney cancer. Written as DNA, the CDR3 is TGTGCCAGCAGCTTGTATCCCGTCTACTCTGGAAACACCATATATTTT. Encoded protein: CASSLYPVYSGNTIYF.